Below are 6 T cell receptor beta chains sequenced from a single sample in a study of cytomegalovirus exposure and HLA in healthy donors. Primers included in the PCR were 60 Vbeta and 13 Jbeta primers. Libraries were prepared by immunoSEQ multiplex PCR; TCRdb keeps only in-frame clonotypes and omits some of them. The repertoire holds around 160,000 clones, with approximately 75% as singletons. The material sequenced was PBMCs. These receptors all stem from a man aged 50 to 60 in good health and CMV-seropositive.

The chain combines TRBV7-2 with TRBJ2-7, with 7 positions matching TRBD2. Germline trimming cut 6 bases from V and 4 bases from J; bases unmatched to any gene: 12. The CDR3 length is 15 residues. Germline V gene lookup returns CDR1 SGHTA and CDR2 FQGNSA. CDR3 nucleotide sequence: TGTGCCAGCAGTTTTGTCGGACTAGACCTTTACGAGCAGTACTTC. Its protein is CASSFVGLDLYEQYF.

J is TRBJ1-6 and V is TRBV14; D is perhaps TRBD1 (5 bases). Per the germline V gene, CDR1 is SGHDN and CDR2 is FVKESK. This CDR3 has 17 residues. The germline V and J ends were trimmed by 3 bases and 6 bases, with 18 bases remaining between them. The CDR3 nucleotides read TGTGCCAGCAGCCAGTTGTCTTCGGGCAGGGTTAATTCACCCCTCCACTTT. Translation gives CASSQLSSGRVNSPLHF.

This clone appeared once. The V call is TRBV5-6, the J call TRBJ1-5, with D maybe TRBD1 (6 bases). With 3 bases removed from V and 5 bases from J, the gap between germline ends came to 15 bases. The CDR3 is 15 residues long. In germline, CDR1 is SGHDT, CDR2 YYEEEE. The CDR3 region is CASSWGPLLDQPQHF. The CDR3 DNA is TGTGCCAGCAGCTGGGGGCCCCTATTGGATCAGCCCCAGCATTTT.

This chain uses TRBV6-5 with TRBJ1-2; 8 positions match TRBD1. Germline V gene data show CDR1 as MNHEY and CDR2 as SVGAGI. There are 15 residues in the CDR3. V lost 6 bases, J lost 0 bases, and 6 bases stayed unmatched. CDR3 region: CASRGQATPNYGYTF. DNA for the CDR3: TGTGCCAGCAGGGGACAGGCAACGCCTAACTATGGCTACACCTTC.

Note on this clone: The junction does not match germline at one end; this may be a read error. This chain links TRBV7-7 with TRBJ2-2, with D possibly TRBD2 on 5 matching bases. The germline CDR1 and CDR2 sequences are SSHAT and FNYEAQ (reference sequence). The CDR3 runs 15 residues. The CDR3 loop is CASSPTGGFTGELFF. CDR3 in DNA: TGTGCTAGCAGCCCCACCGGCGGGTTCACCGGGGAGCTGTTTTTT.

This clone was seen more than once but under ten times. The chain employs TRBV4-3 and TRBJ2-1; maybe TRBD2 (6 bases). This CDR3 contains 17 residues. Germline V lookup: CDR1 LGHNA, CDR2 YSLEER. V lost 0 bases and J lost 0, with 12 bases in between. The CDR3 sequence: CASSQEAAGSSYNEQFF. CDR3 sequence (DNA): TGCGCCAGCAGCCAAGAAGCTGCGGGAAGCTCCTACAATGAGCAGTTCTTC.